Shown below are 20 T cell receptor beta chains from a single sample sequenced in a study of CD8+CD57+ T cells in acquired aplastic anemia. All patients picked for sequencing had shown, by flow cytometry, an expansion of CD8+CD57+ cells. The use of genomic DNA as template underpinned the TCR beta VDJ and CDR3 profiling. MiXCR was run by TCRdb on the reads, yielding one entry per CDR3 protein. This table holds approximately 300,000 distinct CDR3 sequences, approximately 60% found once. Sequenced input: sorted CD4+, CD8+, or CD8+CD57+ T cells (not recorded which) from PBMCs. Receptor source: a human donor with aplastic anemia.

The chain employs TRBV5-6 and TRBJ1-3; tentative D call: TRBD1 (6 bases). Trimming removed 0 bases at V and 8 bases at J, with 21 bases between. The CDR3 loop spans 17 amino acids. Germline V gene sequence: CDR1 SGHDT, CDR2 YYEEEE. The CDR3 DNA sequence: TGTGCCAGCAGCTTGGGTTCAGGGGTAGGCTATGGCTACACCATATATTTT. As protein: CASSLGSGVGYGYTIYF. The whole variable domain, filled in from reference TRBV5-6 and TRBJ1-3, reads DAGVTQSPTHLIKTRGQQVTLRCSPKSGHDTVSWYQQALGQGPQFIFQYYEEEERQRGNFPDRFSGHQFPNYSSELNVNALLLGDSALYLCASSLGSGVGYGYTIYFGEGSWLTVV.

In its sample, this clonotype was seen a few times. V gene TRBV10-3 combines with J gene TRBJ2-6, with D maybe TRBD2 (7 bases). This CDR3 spans 19 amino acids. Germline values: CDR1 ENHRY, CDR2 SYGVKD. Trimming shortened V by 10 bases and J by 2 bases, and 27 bases separated the two germline ends. The CDR3 region is CASSPPLAGAAPGANVLTF. As DNA, the CDR3 is TGTGCCAGCTCACCTCCATTGGCGGGGGCTGCTCCTGGGGCCAACGTCCTGACTTTC.

As for this clonotype: Its ends do not fully match the called genes, so a read error is possible. This chain links TRBV10-3 with TRBJ2-3; a weak D match, TRBD2 (5 bases). Germline loops: CDR1 ENHRY, CDR2 SYGVKD. The CDR3 covers 15 residues. CDR3 amino acids: CAISAQRGSTVTQYF. The CDR3 nucleotides read TGTGCCATCAGTGCTCAACGGGGTAGCACAGTTACGCAGTATTTT.

The CDR3 protein is CSAREPRGGYEQYF. The CDR3 region has the DNA TGCAGTGCTAGAGAACCCAGGGGAGGCTACGAGCAGTACTTC. This chain connects TRBV20-1 to TRBJ2-7; the D call may be TRBD1 or TRBD2 (6 bases each). Germline loops: CDR1 DFQATT, CDR2 SNEGSKA (reference sequence). The CDR3 contains 14 residues. V was cut by 0 bases and J by 3 bases, with 12 bases left in between.

The genes are TRBV18 and TRBJ2-7; 9 bases fit TRBD1. Trimming removed 4 bases from V and 7 bases from J; junction bases left unmatched: 8. The CDR3 extends over 14 amino acids. The germline V gene has CDR1 KGHSH and CDR2 LQKENI. The CDR3 protein is CASSLTQGAREQYF. The CDR3 DNA reads TGTGCCAGCTCACTTACACAGGGGGCGCGTGAGCAGTACTTC.

The chain carries TRBV15 and TRBJ2-1, with D uncertain. This CDR3 has 16 residues. Trimming pared 5 bases from V and 1 base from J, leaving 15 bases between. Germline V gene data show CDR1 as LNHNV and CDR2 as YYDKDF (reference sequence). The CDR3 nucleotides are TGTGCCACCAGCCGAAGGTTTGACTTGTCCTACAATGAGCAGTTCTTC. Residues: CATSRRFDLSYNEQFF.

The gene calls are TRBV2 and TRBJ1-2; 7 bases agree with TRBD1. The CDR3 totals 12 residues. Trimming took 6 bases from V and 7 from J; bases not matched to a gene: 5. Looked up from germline, CDR1 is SNHLY and CDR2 is FYNNEI. The CDR3 DNA is TGTGCCAGCAGAGGACAGGCGGCTGGCTACACCTTC. Translating it yields CASRGQAAGYTF.

The J gene is TRBJ2-1, the V gene TRBV18, with D possibly TRBD1 on 6 matching bases. The CDR3 runs 14 residues. Germline V gene sequence: CDR1 KGHSH, CDR2 LQKENI. Trimming stripped 8 bases from V and 0 bases from J, with 11 bases between. CDR3 sequence: CASRGQTSYNEQFF. The CDR3, as DNA: TGTGCCAGCCGGGGACAAACCTCCTACAATGAGCAGTTCTTC.

This clonotype occurred many times. J is TRBJ2-7 and V is TRBV29-1; the match to TRBD1 covers 8 bases. Trimming took 1 base from V and 4 from J; bases not matched to a gene: 6. Germline CDR1 SQVTM, CDR2 ANQGSEA. The CDR3 is made up of 14 amino acids. The CDR3 reads CSVEVGDRGYEQYF. CDR3 coding DNA: TGCAGCGTTGAAGTGGGAGACAGGGGATACGAGCAGTACTTC.

The V gene is TRBV19, the J gene TRBJ1-6; TRBD1 matches 8 bases. Trimming took 8 bases from V and 6 from J; bases not matched to a gene: 3. Germline loops: CDR1 LNHDA, CDR2 SQIVND (reference sequence). This CDR3 is 13 amino acids long. This CDR3 reads CASGDRGNSPLHF. The CDR3 DNA sequence: TGTGCCAGTGGAGACAGGGGTAATTCACCCCTCCACTTT.

Regarding this clonotype: With a much larger clone just one base away, this may be a read error. The missing conserved phenylalanine or tryptophan at the end of this CDR3 makes a read error likely. The CDR3 is CASSSRSSGLNEQFL. Here the CDR3 DNA reads TGTGCCAGCAGCTCAAGGTCCAGCGGTTTAAATGAGCAGTTCCTC. The rearrangement joins TRBV11-3 to TRBJ2-1; D possibly corresponds to TRBD2 (5 bases). The germline V gene encodes CDR1 SGHNT and CDR2 YENEEA. Trimming took 4 bases from V and 7 from J, leaving 17 bases between them. This CDR3 is 15 amino acids long.

CDR3 protein: CASRPPTSGKETQYF. The CDR3, as DNA: TGTGCCAGCAGACCACCGACTAGCGGGAAAGAGACCCAGTACTTC. V usage is TRBV9 and J usage is TRBJ2-5, with 11 bases aligning to TRBD2. This CDR3 region has 15 residues. Germline V gives CDR1 SGDLS, CDR2 YYNGEE. J was trimmed by 3 bases and V by 5 bases; bases with no gene match: 6.

A few counts support this clonotype. The V gene is TRBV20-1, the J gene TRBJ2-7; D not certain. V was clipped by 3 bases and J by 3 bases, with 9 bases between them. Germline assignment: CDR1 DFQATT and CDR2 SNEGSKA (reference sequence). The CDR3 is 12 amino acids. The CDR3: CSASRRSYEQYF. The CDR3 DNA reads TGCAGTGCTAGTAGGCGGAGCTACGAGCAGTACTTC.

This clonotype has just a few counts. The chain has TRBV15 and TRBJ2-2; TRBD2 agrees at 7 bases. Germline CDR1 is LNHNV and CDR2 is YYDKDF (reference sequence). The CDR3 covers 20 residues. V dropped 0 bases and J dropped 2; count of bases not matched to a gene: 15. CDR3 DNA sequence: TGTGCCACCAGCAGAGACCCACGGAGCTCTAGCGGACTTAACACCGGGGAGCTGTTTTTT. Protein: CATSRDPRSSSGLNTGELFF.

Worth noting for this clonotype: A much larger clone differs by one base, so this may be a read error. The chain links TRBV3-1 to TRBJ1-5, with unresolved D. CDR1 is LGHDT, CDR2 YNNKEL, per germline (reference sequence). This CDR3 contains 15 residues. In nucleotides, the CDR3 is TGTGCCAGCAGCCAAGGTTTTAGTAGCGATCAGCCCCAGCATTTT. The encoded protein is CASSQGFSSDQPQHF.

This clonotype was observed a few times. The chain carries TRBV4-1 and TRBJ2-2, with 8 nucleotides matching TRBD1. Germline values: CDR1 MGHRA, CDR2 YSYEKL. The CDR3 consists of 17 residues. After removal of 3 bases from V and 3 bases from J, the junction contained 9 bases not matched to a gene. The CDR3 sequence is CASSHLRGPADTGELFF. The CDR3 region has the DNA TGCGCCAGCAGCCATCTCAGGGGGCCGGCGGACACCGGGGAGCTGTTTTTT.

In DNA, the CDR3 is TGTGCCAGTAGTCACCTGACCTCTGGAAACACCATATATTTT. Residues: CASSHLTSGNTIYF. This rearrangement joins TRBV19 to TRBJ1-3, with no clear D. Deletions cut 5 bases from V and 0 bases from J, with 8 bases between. CDR1 is LNHDA and CDR2 is SQIVND in the germline V gene (reference sequence). This CDR3 is 14 amino acids long.

With respect to this clonotype: A junction boundary mismatches the germline segment, possibly from a read error. The chain is built from TRBV7-6 and TRBJ2-3, with 7 bases matching TRBD2. This CDR3 spans 14 amino acids. CDR1 is SGHVS, CDR2 FNYEAQ, per germline. The CDR3 loop reads CAGSLGRGADTQYF. CDR3 in DNA: TGTGCCGGCAGCTTAGGTCGGGGGGCAGATACGCAGTATTTT.

There are a few counts of this clonotype. This chain uses TRBV7-2 with TRBJ2-5, with TRBD2 matching 14 bases. After removal of 5 bases from V and 6 bases from J, the junction contained 5 bases not matched to a gene. The germline V gene encodes CDR1 SGHTA and CDR2 FQGNSA. The CDR3 sequence is 15 residues long. CDR3 nucleotides: TGTGCCAGCAGCCCGGGACTAGCGGGAGCACAGACCCAGTACTTC. It codes for CASSPGLAGAQTQYF.

V gene TRBV19 combines with J gene TRBJ1-6, with D possibly being TRBD1 (5 bases). The CDR3 runs 18 residues. Germline V gives CDR1 LNHDA, CDR2 SQIVND (reference sequence). Trimming left V 4 bases short and J 2 bases short, with 18 bases between. CDR3 region: CASSTPNRLIAYNSPLHF. DNA for the CDR3: TGTGCCAGTAGTACCCCTAACAGGTTAATAGCCTATAATTCACCCCTCCACTTT.